This T cell receptor beta chain was observed in a study of early T cells in non-severe SARS-CoV-2 infection. Unique molecular identifiers (one per individual cDNA molecule) were attached. TCRdb passed the 5' RACE reads through MiXCR, listing each CDR3 protein once. Of 90,000 to 120,000 distinct CDR3 sequences in the sample, 9.5% to 13% were seen once. The CDR3 extends over 15 amino acids. Looked up from germline, CDR1 is SGHKS and CDR2 is YYEKEE (reference sequence). Germline trimming cut 2 bases from V and 1 base from J; bases unmatched to any gene: 5. This clonotype occurred many times. The chain carries TRBV5-5 and TRBJ1-1; 7 bases match TRBD1. The source is an adult who was a healthcare worker with PCR-confirmed SARS-CoV-2 infection or an uninfected control (not recorded which). Source material: whole blood. The CDR3 DNA reads TGTGCCAGCAGCTTAGCCAGGACAGGGAACACTGAAGCTTTCTTT. It specifies CASSLARTGNTEAFF.